The next 22 T cell receptor beta chains were all read from a single sample in a study of cytomegalovirus exposure and HLA in healthy donors. Use of 60 Vbeta and 13 Jbeta primers characterized the PCR. Generated by immunoSEQ multiplex PCR, the TCRdb table keeps only in-frame clones and is missing some. Of some 150,000 clones in the sample, almost 85% were seen once. Sequenced sample: PBMCs. These receptors originate from a man aged 25 to 45 in good health and CMV-seropositive.

The V call is TRBV4-3, the J call TRBJ2-7; D is ambiguous. The CDR3 is made up of 14 amino acids. The germline V and J ends were trimmed by 0 bases and 6 bases, with 12 bases remaining between them. Germline V gives CDR1 LGHNA, CDR2 YSLEER. The DNA of the CDR3 is TGCGCCAGCAGCCAAGATATTAGAGGTTGCGAGCAGTACTTC. This encodes CASSQDIRGCEQYF.

V and J are TRBV13 and TRBJ2-1; possibly TRBD2 for D (6 bases). The germline CDR1 and CDR2 sequences are PRHDT and FYEKMQ (reference sequence). Trimming left V 5 bases short and J 0 bases short, with 17 bases between. The CDR3 runs to 17 residues. The CDR3 nucleotides read TGTGCCAGCAGCCCCACGTGGGGGACTTCCTCCTACAATGAGCAGTTCTTC. As protein: CASSPTWGTSSYNEQFF.

This clone showed up just once. V and J are TRBV5-1 and TRBJ1-2; 9 bases align to TRBD1. V gave up 0 bases and J gave up 2 bases; unmatched junction bases: 2. The CDR3 totals 15 residues. The germline gives CDR1 SGHRS, CDR2 YFSETQ. The chain's CDR3 is CASSLETGGNYGYTF. As DNA, the CDR3 is TGCGCCAGCAGCTTGGAAACAGGGGGCAACTATGGCTACACCTTC.

This clone was seen a few times. Written as DNA, the CDR3 is TGTGCCAGCAGTGATTGGGGCCGTAATGAAAAACTGTTTTTT. Translated: CASSDWGRNEKLFF. The genes are TRBV6-4 and TRBJ1-4; possibly TRBD1 for D (5 bases). From germline, CDR1 is MRHNA and CDR2 SNTAGT. This CDR3 is built from 14 residues. V was trimmed by 3 bases and J by 4 bases, leaving 9 bases between them.

V gene TRBV11-3 combines with J gene TRBJ2-1; D is unclear. The CDR3 loop spans 12 amino acids. CDR1 and CDR2 from the germline V gene are SGHNT and YENEEA. Trimming left V 5 bases short and J 9 bases short, with 11 bases between. The CDR3 here is CASSVGWSEQFF. The CDR3 nucleotides read TGTGCCAGCAGCGTCGGGTGGTCTGAGCAGTTCTTC.

The chain is built from TRBV7-2 and TRBJ2-1, with a possible D match to TRBD2 (6 bases). The CDR3 totals 15 residues. The V and J ends lost 2 bases and 6 bases respectively, with 14 bases between them. Germline CDR1 and CDR2: SGHTA and FQGNSA. In nucleotides, the CDR3 is TGTGCCAGCAGCTTATACGGGGGAGTCCGCAATGAGCAGTTCTTC. This codes for CASSLYGGVRNEQFF.

About this clone itself: At one boundary the junction diverges from the germline segment, which might be a read error. The chain recombines TRBV30 with TRBJ2-7, with 10 bases matching TRBD2. The CDR3 is made up of 14 amino acids. Germline CDR1 reads GTSNPN; CDR2 reads SVGIG (reference sequence). The DNA for the CDR3 is TGTGCCCGGAGTGTCCTCCTAGCGGGGGACGAGCAGTACTTC. Protein product: CARSVLLAGDEQYF.

The chain carries TRBV11-2 and TRBJ2-1; 11 bases fit TRBD2. This CDR3 spans 19 amino acids. Germline CDR1 and CDR2: SGHAT and FQNNGV. The V gene end was trimmed by 3 bases and the J gene end by 2 bases; junction bases not matched to a gene: 12. Written as DNA, the CDR3 is TGTGCCAGCAGCTTTACTAGCGGGGGAAAACAGCGAACCTACAATGAGCAGTTCTTC. This codes for CASSFTSGGKQRTYNEQFF.

J is TRBJ2-3 and V is TRBV7-7, with D unclear. The CDR3 is 13 amino acids. Looked up from germline, CDR1 is SSHAT and CDR2 is FNYEAQ (reference sequence). V dropped 3 bases and J dropped 3 bases, with 7 bases sitting between them. CDR3 in amino acids: CASSFVRTDTQYF. Written as DNA, the CDR3 is TGTGCCAGCAGCTTTGTTAGAACAGATACGCAGTATTTT. The complete variable domain, with remaining parts taken from reference TRBV7-7 and TRBJ2-3, reads GAGVSQSPRYKVTKRGQDVTLRCDPISSHATLYWYQQALGQGPEFLTYFNYEAQPDKSGLPSDRFSAERPEGSISTLTIQRTEQRDSAMYRCASSFVRTDTQYFGPGTRLTVL.

The chain couples TRBV5-4 to TRBJ2-7; D perhaps matches TRBD2 (5 bases). The length of the CDR3 is 15 residues. The V end lost 3 bases, the J end lost 3 bases, and 16 bases lay between the germline ends. CDR1 and CDR2 (germline): SGHNT, YYREEE (reference sequence). CDR3 DNA: TGTGCCAGCAGCTGGAACCCGGGAACTAGCTACGAGCAGTACTTC. Residues: CASSWNPGTSYEQYF. The complete variable domain, with remaining parts taken from reference TRBV5-4 and TRBJ2-7, reads ETGVTQSPTHLIKTRGQQVTLRCSSQSGHNTVSWYQQALGQGPQFIFQYYREEENGRGNFPPRFSGLQFPNYSSELNVNALELDDSALYLCASSWNPGTSYEQYFGPGTRLTVT.

The V and J genes are TRBV30 and TRBJ2-3, with 12 positions matching TRBD2. The CDR3 length is 15 residues. Trimming removed 0 bases from V and 6 bases from J; junction bases left unmatched: 4. Germline V gene sequence: CDR1 GTSNPN, CDR2 SVGIG (reference sequence). The CDR3 DNA reads as TGTGCCTGGAGTGTGGCTAGCGGGGGGGCGGATACGCAGTATTTT. It specifies CAWSVASGGADTQYF.

V is TRBV6-6 and J is TRBJ1-1; D is possibly TRBD1 (6 bases). Between the trimmed V and J ends, which lost 6 bases and 1 base, there was a span of 15 bases. Germline values: CDR1 MNHNY, CDR2 SVGAGI (reference sequence). The CDR3 is 15 residues long. The CDR3 loop reads CASSLPTGRNTEAFF. The DNA for the CDR3 is TGTGCCAGCAGCCTCCCCACAGGGAGGAACACTGAAGCTTTCTTT.

The chain recombines TRBV29-1 with TRBJ2-4; tentatively, D is TRBD2 (5 bases). Trimming removed 4 bases from V and 7 bases from J, with 14 bases in between. The CDR3 sequence is 13 residues long. The V gene's germline CDR1 is SQVTM and CDR2 ANQGSEA. The CDR3 nucleotides are TGCAGCGTTGTTCGGGTCACGGGGAACATTCAGTACTTC. This sequence encodes CSVVRVTGNIQYF.

This clone was found once. This CDR3 reads CASSVIPGQNSNQPQHF. The CDR3 DNA reads TGTGCCAGCAGTGTAATACCGGGACAGAATAGCAATCAGCCCCAGCATTTT. The chain recombines TRBV2 with TRBJ1-5, with TRBD1 matching 7 bases. V trimming: 4 bases; J trimming: 0 bases; junction bases outside the gene matches: 9. CDR1 SNHLY and CDR2 FYNNEI come from the germline V gene. The CDR3 has 17 amino acids.

The chain joins TRBV5-1 to TRBJ2-7, with TRBD1 as a possible D gene (6 bases). The V end was cut by 2 bases, the J end by 2 bases, with 11 bases between. Germline-derived CDR1 and CDR2 are SGHRS and YFSETQ. The CDR3 consists of 14 residues. Here the CDR3 DNA reads TGCGCCAGCAGCTTCTACAGGGCAACCTACGAGCAGTACTTC. Amino acids: CASSFYRATYEQYF.

The genes are TRBV27 and TRBJ1-1; TRBD1 is a possible D gene (5 bases). This CDR3 contains 13 residues. Germline loops: CDR1 MNHEY, CDR2 SMNVEV (reference sequence). Trimming pared 6 bases from V and 5 bases from J, leaving 13 bases between. In DNA, the CDR3 is TGTGCCAGCAGGATACCCGGGGGTACTGAAGCTTTCTTT. It encodes CASRIPGGTEAFF.

There are a few counts of this clone. V and J are TRBV25-1 and TRBJ2-1; 7 nucleotides line up with TRBD1. V dropped 4 bases and J dropped 4; count of bases not matched to a gene: 13. Per the germline V gene, CDR1 is MGHDK and CDR2 is SYGVNS. The CDR3 is 17 amino acids. The CDR3 nucleotides read TGTGCCAGCAGTGGAAACAGGGGTCCCTTCCCATACAATGAGCAGTTCTTC. This codes for CASSGNRGPFPYNEQFF.

This sequence joins TRBV4-1 and TRBJ2-7, with 9 nucleotides matching TRBD1. Germline V gives CDR1 MGHRA, CDR2 YSYEKL. The CDR3 consists of 15 residues. Trimming took 4 bases from V and 3 from J; bases not matched to a gene: 7. This CDR3 reads CASSPGTGTVYEQYF. CDR3 DNA sequence: TGCGCCAGCAGCCCCGGGACAGGGACAGTCTACGAGCAGTACTTC.

The gene calls are TRBV9 and TRBJ2-3; 11 bases map to TRBD2. The trim removed 3 bases at V and 0 bases at J, leaving 3 bases unmatched. This CDR3 comprises 16 residues. Germline V gene sequence: CDR1 SGDLS, CDR2 YYNGEE. The CDR3 bases are TGTGCCAGCAGCGCACGGACTAGCGGGAGCACAGATACGCAGTATTTT. It encodes CASSARTSGSTDTQYF.

The CDR3 loop reads CASSGGAGGWYNEQFF. The CDR3 nucleotides read TGTGCCAGCAGTGGGGGTGCGGGGGGCTGGTACAATGAGCAGTTCTTC. This chain connects TRBV2 to TRBJ2-1; the match to TRBD2 covers 8 bases. The CDR3 consists of 16 residues. V was pared by 4 bases and J by 4 bases, with 9 bases of the junction left unmatched. Germline CDR1 SNHLY, CDR2 FYNNEI.

The chain is built from TRBV4-1 and TRBJ1-1, with D tentatively TRBD1 (5 bases). Per the germline V gene, CDR1 is MGHRA and CDR2 is YSYEKL. There are 14 residues in the CDR3. Trimming took 6 bases from V and 8 from J, leaving 19 bases between them. CDR3 DNA: TGCGCCAGCAGGACAGAAGGACGCCCCGGGGAAGCTTTCTTT. Translated: CASRTEGRPGEAFF.

V is TRBV6-5 and J is TRBJ2-5; 8 positions match TRBD2. The CDR3 covers 15 residues. With V trimmed by 6 bases and J by 5 bases, 11 bases remained unmatched. Per the germline V gene, CDR1 is MNHEY and CDR2 is SVGAGI. CDR3 coding DNA: TGTGCCAGCAGACCCCGGGGGGGCGCTTGGGAGACCCAGTACTTC. This gives the protein CASRPRGGAWETQYF.